Below are 10 T cell receptor beta chains sequenced from a single sample in a study of cytomegalovirus exposure and HLA in healthy donors. PCR was performed using 60 Vbeta and 13 Jbeta primers. Profiled with immunoSEQ multiplex PCR; TCRdb holds only in-frame clones, not every one. The top ten hold roughly 4.7% of the sample, which has around 150,000 clones, 68% seen once. The specimen sequenced was PBMCs. The receptor set was obtained from a man aged 55-75 years in good health and CMV-seronegative.

This clone was recorded a few times. This chain uses TRBV9 with TRBJ2-7, with 9 bases lining up with TRBD1. The junction had 5 bases not matched to a gene; V was cut back by 0 bases and J by 7 bases. The CDR3 loop spans 14 amino acids. CDR1 and CDR2 from the germline V gene are SGDLS and YYNGEE. The CDR3 loop is CASSVAGQGIEQYF. CDR3 nucleotides: TGTGCCAGCAGCGTAGCGGGACAGGGAATTGAGCAGTACTTC.

Only one count was recorded for this clone. The gene calls are TRBV5-1 and TRBJ2-5; TRBD1 matches 7 bases. The CDR3 contains 16 residues. In germline, CDR1 is SGHRS, CDR2 YFSETQ. After removal of 0 bases from V and 4 bases from J, the junction contained 9 bases not matched to a gene. This CDR3 is CASSLEGQLRGETQYF. The DNA of the CDR3 is TGCGCCAGCAGCTTGGAGGGACAGCTCAGGGGAGAGACCCAGTACTTC.

The rearrangement uses TRBV7-9 and TRBJ1-1, with 8 nucleotides matching TRBD1. The length of the CDR3 is 12 residues. The germline CDR1 and CDR2 sequences are SEHNR and FQNEAQ (reference sequence). Trimming at V came to 5 bases and at J to 11 bases, leaving 7 bases not matched to a gene. The CDR3 region has the DNA TGTGCCAGCAGCCGCGACAGGGGAGACGCTTTCTTT. It yields the protein CASSRDRGDAFF.

The chain links TRBV2 to TRBJ2-3, with 13 bases aligning to TRBD2. V shed 6 bases and J 2 bases; nucleotides not matched to a gene: 14. The CDR3 consists of 19 residues. The germline CDR1 and CDR2 sequences are SNHLY and FYNNEI. CDR3 coding DNA: TGTGCCAGCAGCGGGGGGTTGCGGACTAGCGGGAGAGACACAGATACGCAGTATTTT. It encodes CASSGGLRTSGRDTDTQYF.

The rearrangement joins TRBV5-1 to TRBJ2-1; tentatively, D is TRBD2 (5 bases). V was cut by 3 bases and J by 8 bases, with 12 bases left in between. CDR3 length: 13 amino acids. Germline V gene lookup returns CDR1 SGHRS and CDR2 YFSETQ. CDR3 coding DNA: TGCGCCAGCAGCTCAAGAGGGAACCATGAGCAGTTCTTC. Translated: CASSSRGNHEQFF.

In its sample, this clone was seen a few times. V is TRBV6-5 and J is TRBJ2-7; 10 positions match TRBD2. Germline-derived CDR1 and CDR2 are MNHEY and SVGAGI. There are 15 residues in the CDR3. Trimming cost V 6 bases and J 1 base; bases outside gene matches: 6. The CDR3 DNA sequence: TGTGCCAGCAGACCAGGACTAGCGGCGTCCTACGAGCAGTACTTC. This translates into CASRPGLAASYEQYF.

The V and J genes are TRBV6-1 and TRBJ2-1, with TRBD2 matching over 7 bases. V lost 2 bases, J lost 10 bases, and 11 bases stayed unmatched. The CDR3 length is 15 residues. Germline loops: CDR1 MNHNS, CDR2 SASEGT. CDR3 sequence reads: CASSERSSGAREQFF. DNA for the CDR3: TGTGCCAGCAGTGAACGGTCTAGCGGCGCGCGGGAGCAGTTCTTC.

The chain carries TRBV7-3 and TRBJ1-1; D gene uncertain. CDR3 length: 16 amino acids. Germline V gene lookup returns CDR1 SGHTA and CDR2 FQGTGA. Trimming took 2 bases from V and 3 from J, leaving 16 bases between them. In DNA form, the CDR3 reads TGTGCCAGCAGCTTATGGGGAGGGAGGGTAGACACTGAAGCTTTCTTT. It encodes CASSLWGGRVDTEAFF.

This chain joins TRBV6-6 and TRBJ2-1; 9 bases agree with TRBD2. In germline, CDR1 is MNHNY, CDR2 SVGAGI (reference sequence). The V gene end was trimmed by 8 bases and the J gene end by 4 bases; junction bases not matched to a gene: 6. This CDR3 has 14 amino acids. DNA for the CDR3: TGTGCCAGCGTCCCTAGCGGGGTTTACAATGAGCAGTTCTTC. Encoded protein: CASVPSGVYNEQFF.

This clone was seen more than once but under ten times. V and J are TRBV28 and TRBJ2-5, with a weak D call TRBD2 (5 bases). This CDR3 is 15 amino acids long. Trimming took 10 bases from V and 0 from J, leaving 18 bases between them. Germline V CDR1 and CDR2: MDHEN, SYDVKM. CDR3 DNA sequence: TGTGCCACGCGTGGGCTAGCCGAGTACCAAGAGACCCAGTACTTC. It encodes CATRGLAEYQETQYF.